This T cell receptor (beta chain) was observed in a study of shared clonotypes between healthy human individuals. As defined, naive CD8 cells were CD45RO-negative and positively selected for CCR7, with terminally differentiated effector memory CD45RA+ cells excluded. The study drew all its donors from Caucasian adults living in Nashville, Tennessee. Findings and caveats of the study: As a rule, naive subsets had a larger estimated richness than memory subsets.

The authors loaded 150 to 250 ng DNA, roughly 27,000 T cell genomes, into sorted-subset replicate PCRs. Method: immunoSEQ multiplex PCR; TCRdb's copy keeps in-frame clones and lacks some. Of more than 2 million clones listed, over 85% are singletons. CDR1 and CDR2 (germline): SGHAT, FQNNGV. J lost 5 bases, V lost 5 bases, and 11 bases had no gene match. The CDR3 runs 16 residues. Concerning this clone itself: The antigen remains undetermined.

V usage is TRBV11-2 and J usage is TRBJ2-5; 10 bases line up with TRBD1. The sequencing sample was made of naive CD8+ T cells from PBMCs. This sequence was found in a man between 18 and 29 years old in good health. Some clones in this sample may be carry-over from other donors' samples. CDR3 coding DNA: TGTGCCAGCAGCCCTCCGGACAGGGGGGGTCGGGAGACCCAGTACTTC. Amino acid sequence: CASSPPDRGGRETQYF.